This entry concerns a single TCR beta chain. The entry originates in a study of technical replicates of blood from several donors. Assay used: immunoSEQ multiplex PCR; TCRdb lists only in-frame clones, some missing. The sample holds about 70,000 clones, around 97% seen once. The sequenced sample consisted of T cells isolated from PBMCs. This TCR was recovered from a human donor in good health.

The CDR3, as DNA: TGTGCCACCCATGGGGGACTTAATTCACCCCTCCACTTT. Protein: CATHGGLNSPLHF. This chain uses TRBV27 with TRBJ1-6; tentative D call: TRBD1 (5 bases). CDR3 length: 13 amino acids. Trimming removed 10 bases from V and 6 bases from J, with 13 bases in between. Germline CDR1 and CDR2: MNHEY and SMNVEV (reference sequence).